The 9 T cell receptor beta chains below were found in one sample sequenced in a study of T cells after yellow fever vaccination. TCRdb re-called the 5' RACE reads with MiXCR, one entry per CDR3 protein. The sample holds more than 110,000 distinct CDR3 sequences, 5% to 8% seen once. The sequences come from CD4+ T cells sorted from PBMCs, collected 10 days after the yellow fever booster vaccination. These receptors were taken from a man aged 30 to 39 who received the YFV17D yellow fever vaccine.

This clonotype was observed at least ten times. The chain has TRBV29-1 and TRBJ2-4; the D is unclear. With 2 bases removed from V and 1 base from J, the gap between germline ends came to 9 bases. The CDR3 totals 14 residues. Germline V CDR1 and CDR2: SQVTM, ANQGSEA. CDR3 region: CSVEKGGAKNIQYF. The DNA for the CDR3 is TGCAGCGTTGAAAAGGGTGGGGCCAAAAACATTCAGTACTTC.

This clonotype appeared many times. The CDR3 spells CATSWGSNNEQFF. Here the CDR3 DNA reads TGTGCCACCAGCTGGGGATCTAACAATGAGCAGTTCTTC. The chain carries TRBV15 and TRBJ2-1; D remains unclear. CDR1 is LNHNV, CDR2 YYDKDF, per germline (reference sequence). The CDR3 has 13 amino acids. Trimming removed 5 bases at V and 5 bases at J, with 10 bases between. The full variable domain, completed using reference TRBV15 and TRBJ2-1, is DAMVIQNPRYQVTQFGKPVTLSCSQTLNHNVMYWYQQKSSQAPKLLFHYYDKDFNNEADTPDNFQSRRPNTSFCFLDIRSPGLGDTAMYLCATSWGSNNEQFFGPGTRLTVL.

This clonotype was counted at least ten times. As DNA, the CDR3 is TGCGCCAGCAGCAATCTAGCGGGCGGGGAGACCCAGTACTTC. It yields the protein CASSNLAGGETQYF. The rearrangement links TRBV5-1 to TRBJ2-5, with 8 bases matching TRBD2. Trimming took 4 bases from V and 5 from J; bases not matched to a gene: 7. The V gene's germline CDR1 is SGHRS and CDR2 YFSETQ. The CDR3 is made up of 14 amino acids.

This clonotype was found many times. The J gene is TRBJ2-5, the V gene TRBV6-5, with TRBD1 as a possible D gene (7 bases). The CDR3 runs to 17 residues. V lost 4 bases to trimming and J lost 4 bases, with 22 bases between them. Germline values: CDR1 MNHEY, CDR2 SVGAGI. The CDR3 spells CASSSSFHRGAGETQYF. In nucleotides, the CDR3 is TGTGCCAGCAGTTCTAGTTTCCACAGGGGAGCGGGAGAGACCCAGTACTTC.

This clonotype showed up just a few times. The rearrangement uses TRBV19 and TRBJ1-3; no reliable D call. V gave up 5 bases and J gave up 3 bases, with 8 bases separating them. Germline assignment: CDR1 LNHDA and CDR2 SQIVND (reference sequence). The CDR3 loop spans 13 amino acids. The CDR3 loop reads CASSGENGNTIYF. In DNA form, the CDR3 reads TGTGCCAGTAGTGGGGAGAATGGAAACACCATATATTTT. The variable domain in full, completed from reference TRBV19 and TRBJ1-3, reads DGGITQSPKYLFRKEGQNVTLSCEQNLNHDAMYWYRQDPGQGLRLIYYSQIVNDFQKGDIAEGYSVSREKKESFPLTVTSAQKNPTAFYLCASSGENGNTIYFGEGSWLTVV.

The rearrangement links TRBV5-6 to TRBJ1-1; D gene uncertain. Trimming stripped 4 bases from V and 4 bases from J, with 23 bases between. The germline gives CDR1 SGHDT, CDR2 YYEEEE. This CDR3 is 17 amino acids long. The CDR3 loop reads CASSGRLWERVITEAFF. CDR3 nucleotide sequence: TGTGCCAGCAGCGGCCGTCTCTGGGAACGGGTAATCACTGAAGCTTTCTTT.

This sequence joins TRBV1 and TRBJ1-5; TRBD1, the D gene given by the table, was not confirmed from the DNA. TRBV1 is marked as a pseudogene. CDR3 length: 16 amino acids. CDR3 sequence: CTSSEDTGGSVRPQHF. In DNA, the CDR3 is TGCACCAGCAGTGAAGACACAGGGGGGTCCGTTCGGCCCCAGCATTTT.

The table lists this clonotype with many counts. The rearrangement joins TRBV5-1 to TRBJ2-3; D is perhaps TRBD2 (5 bases). CDR1 SGHRS and CDR2 YFSETQ come from the germline V gene. CDR3 length: 14 amino acids. V lost 1 base and J 1 base, leaving 7 bases between the germline ends. The CDR3 bases are TGCGCCAGCAGCTTGAGGCGGGGCACAGATACGCAGTATTTT. This encodes CASSLRRGTDTQYF.

This clonotype was counted ten times or more. For the CDR3, the DNA is TGTGCCAGCAGTTATAGTGTATTCCGATCTGGAAACACCATATATTTT. Translating it yields CASSYSVFRSGNTIYF. V gene TRBV6-5 combines with J gene TRBJ1-3, with no clear D. Trimming took 3 bases from V and 1 from J, leaving 13 bases between them. Germline V CDR1 and CDR2: MNHEY, SVGAGI. CDR3 length: 16 residues.